This T cell receptor (beta chain) was found in a study of blood T cell repertoires in COVID-19. The overall study: Whether acute or convalescent, the COVID-19 samples came from the United States, Italy and Spain. Nucleic acid was either cDNA or gDNA, and it came from T cells, B-cell-depleted T cells, or PBMCs.

In the original workflow: Amplification from reference gene primers served as the basis for estimated nucleated cell counts. Sequencing used immunoSEQ multiplex PCR; TCRdb keeps in-frame clones, though not all of them. V and J calls and clone size are those listed in that table; D and trimming were worked out from the DNA. This sample has about 210,000 clones; over 75% occur once, and the top ten carry about 5%. Germline V CDR1 and CDR2: SGHTA, FQGNSA. Trimming stripped 1 base from V and 8 bases from J, with 9 bases between. This CDR3 contains 14 residues. The sequenced sample consisted of peripheral blood. The chain couples TRBV7-2 to TRBJ1-6; D remains ambiguous. The sequence derives from a middle-aged woman with acute or convalescent COVID-19. The CDR3 loop is CASSLVGTDSPLHF. The DNA of the CDR3 is TGTGCCAGCAGCTTAGTCGGTACGGATTCACCCCTCCACTTT.